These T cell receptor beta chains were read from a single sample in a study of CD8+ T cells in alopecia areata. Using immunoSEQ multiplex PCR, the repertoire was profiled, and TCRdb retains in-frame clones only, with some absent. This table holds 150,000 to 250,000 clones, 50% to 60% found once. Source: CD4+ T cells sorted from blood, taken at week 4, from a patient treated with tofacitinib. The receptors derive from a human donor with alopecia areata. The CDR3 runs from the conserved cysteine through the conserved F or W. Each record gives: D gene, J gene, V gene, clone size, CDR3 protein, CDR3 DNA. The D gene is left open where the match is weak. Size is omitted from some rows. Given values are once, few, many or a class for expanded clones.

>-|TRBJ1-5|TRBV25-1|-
CASSQGLNQPQHF
TGTGCCAGCAGTCAGGGTCTAAATCAGCCCCAGCATTTT
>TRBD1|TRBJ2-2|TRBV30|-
CACTGQVNTGELFF
TGTGCCTGTACGGGACAGGTCAACACCGGGGAGCTGTTTTTT
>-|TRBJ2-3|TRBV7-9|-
CASSFLASDGDTQYF
TGTGCCAGCAGCTTTTTAGCTAGCGACGGAGATACGCAGTATTTT
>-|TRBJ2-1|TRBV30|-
CAWGGLINEQFF
TGTGCCTGGGGTGGCTTAATCAATGAGCAGTTCTTC
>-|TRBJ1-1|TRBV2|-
CASSVWETATEAFF
TGTGCCAGCAGTGTCTGGGAGACGGCCACTGAAGCTTTCTTT
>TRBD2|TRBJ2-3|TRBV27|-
CASSPLAGGGPDTQYF
TGTGCCAGCAGCCCCCTCGCGGGGGGGGGCCCAGATACGCAGTATTTT
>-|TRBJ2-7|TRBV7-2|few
CASSSYYEQYF
TGTGCCAGCAGCTCCTACTACGAGCAGTACTTC
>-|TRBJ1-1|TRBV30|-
CAWSGGTPWPMNTEAFF
TGTGCCTGGAGTGGGGGCACCCCTTGGCCCATGAACACTGAAGCTTTCTTT
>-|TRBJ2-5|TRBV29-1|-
CSAIGWGYQETQYF
TGCAGCGCCATAGGGTGGGGGTACCAAGAGACCCAGTACTTC
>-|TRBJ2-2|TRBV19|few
CASSIDIAGELFF
TGTGCCAGTAGTATTGATATCGCCGGGGAGCTGTTTTTT
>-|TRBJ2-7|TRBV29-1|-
CSVEVGQGLGEQYF
TGCAGCGTTGAAGTGGGACAAGGACTGGGCGAGCAGTACTTC
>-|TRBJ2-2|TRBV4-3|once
CASSNFDGPNTGELFF
TGCGCCAGCAGCAATTTCGACGGGCCGAACACCGGGGAGCTGTTTTTT
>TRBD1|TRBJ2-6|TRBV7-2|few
CASRRTGGAGANVLTF
TGTGCCAGCAGACGAACAGGGGGCGCAGGGGCCAACGTCCTGACTTTC
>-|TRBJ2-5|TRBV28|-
CASSGKTQYF
TGTGCCAGCAGTGGGAAGACCCAGTACTTC
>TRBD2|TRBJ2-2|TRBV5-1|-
CASSLVAGGPANTGELFF
TGCGCCAGCAGCTTGGTTGCGGGGGGGCCCGCGAACACCGGGGAGCTGTTTTTT
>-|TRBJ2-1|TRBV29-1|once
CSVGVYNEQFF
TGCAGCGTTGGGGTCTACAATGAGCAGTTCTTC
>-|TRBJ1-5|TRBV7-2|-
CASSLGRGRSNQPQHF
TGTGCCAGCAGCTTAGGCAGGGGAAGGAGCAATCAGCCCCAGCATTTT
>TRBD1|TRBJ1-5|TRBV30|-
CAWSVRVGTGEDQPQHF
TGTGCCTGGAGTGTACGGGTCGGGACAGGGGAGGATCAGCCCCAGCATTTT
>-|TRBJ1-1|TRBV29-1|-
CSTRSRVRTEAFF
TGCAGCACCCGGTCCCGGGTCAGGACTGAAGCTTTCTTT
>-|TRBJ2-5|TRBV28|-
CASSLWGETQYF
TGTGCCAGCAGTTTGTGGGGAGAGACCCAGTACTTC
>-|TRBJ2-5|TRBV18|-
CASSPLGRDGAETQYF
TGTGCCAGCTCACCACTCGGAAGGGACGGGGCAGAGACCCAGTACTTC
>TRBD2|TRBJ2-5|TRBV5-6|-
CASSLASGDTQYF
TGTGCCAGCAGCTTGGCTAGCGGGGACACCCAGTACTTC
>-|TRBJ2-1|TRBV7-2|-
CASSPPHYTYNEQFF
TGTGCCAGCAGCCCCCCGCACTATACCTACAATGAGCAGTTCTTC
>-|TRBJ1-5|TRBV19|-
CASSIGRQPQHF
TGTGCCAGTAGTATAGGACGACAGCCCCAGCATTTT
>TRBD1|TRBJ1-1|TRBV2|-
CASSELASTGVAFF
TGTGCCAGCAGTGAACTGGCTTCCACAGGGGTAGCTTTCTTT
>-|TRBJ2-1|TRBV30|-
CAWGGNEQFF
TGTGCCTGGGGGGGGAATGAGCAGTTCTTC
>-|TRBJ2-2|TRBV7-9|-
CASSLGRGNTGELFF
TGTGCCAGCAGCTTAGGAAGGGGGAACACCGGGGAGCTGTTTTTT
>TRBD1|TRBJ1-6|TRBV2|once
CASSDGTALNSPLHF
TGTGCCAGCAGTGACGGGACAGCCCTTAATTCACCCCTCCACTTT
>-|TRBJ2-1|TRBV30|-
CAWTTGGYNEQFF
TGTGCCTGGACGACCGGAGGGTACAATGAGCAGTTCTTC
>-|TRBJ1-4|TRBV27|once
CASSPLNRVVDEKLFF
TGTGCCAGCAGTCCTCTAAACAGGGTGGTAGATGAAAAACTGTTTTTT
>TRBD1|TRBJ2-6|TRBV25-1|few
CASSGPGQGVSGANVLTF
TGTGCCAGCAGTGGTCCCGGACAGGGGGTCTCTGGGGCCAACGTCCTGACTTTC
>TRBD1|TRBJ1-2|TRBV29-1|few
CSVGGQGVGYTF
TGCAGCGTTGGGGGACAGGGTGTCGGCTACACCTTC
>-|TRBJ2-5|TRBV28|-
CASSSAGSQETQYF
TGTGCCAGCAGTTCGGCGGGGAGCCAAGAGACCCAGTACTTC
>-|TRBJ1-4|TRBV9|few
CASSVSASNEKLFF
TGTGCCAGCAGCGTATCCGCATCTAATGAAAAACTGTTTTTT
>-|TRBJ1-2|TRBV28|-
CASSLGTDNYGYTF
TGTGCCAGCAGCCTTGGGACTGATAACTATGGCTACACCTTC
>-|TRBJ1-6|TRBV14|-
CASSSIRTVNSPLHF
TGTGCCAGCAGCAGTATAAGGACGGTCAATTCACCCCTCCACTTT
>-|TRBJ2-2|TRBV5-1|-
CASSLPGVTGELFF
TGCGCCAGCAGCTTGCCAGGGGTGACCGGGGAGCTGTTTTTT
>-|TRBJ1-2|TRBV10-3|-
CAVRPGGPLYGYTF
TGTGCCGTTAGACCGGGGGGACCTCTCTATGGCTACACCTTC
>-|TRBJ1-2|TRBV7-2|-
CASSLATATYGYTF
TGTGCCAGCAGCTTAGCGACGGCGACCTATGGCTACACCTTC
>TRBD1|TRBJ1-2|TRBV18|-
CASSPPYRDSHHGYTF
TGTGCCAGCTCACCACCTTACCGGGACAGTCACCATGGCTACACCTTC
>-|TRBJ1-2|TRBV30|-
CAWSASPRPDGYTF
TGTGCCTGGAGTGCGTCCCCCAGGCCGGATGGCTACACCTTC
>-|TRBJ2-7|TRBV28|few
CASKRGVAYEQYF
TGTGCCAGCAAGAGGGGTGTAGCCTACGAGCAGTACTTC